This T cell receptor beta chain was sequenced in a study of radiation and T cells in renal cell carcinoma. The V end was cut by 5 bases, the J end by 2 bases, with 16 bases between. Germline values: CDR1 SGHTA, CDR2 FQGNSA. This CDR3 spans 15 amino acids. Some clones are missing from TCRdb's copy, which holds only in-frame ones; the method was immunoSEQ multiplex PCR. The table has 100,000 to 150,000 clones, roughly 80% seen once. Stated time point: baseline pretreatment blood. Indicated treatment: 15 Gy SBRT to primary tumor, nephrectomy 4 weeks later. This sequence was found in a woman in her fifties or sixties with renal cell carcinoma. The starting material was blood, obtained from a patient whose treatment included radiotherapy and nephrectomy. The rearrangement uses TRBV7-2 and TRBJ2-7; D is perhaps TRBD1 or TRBD2 (6 bases each). The CDR3, as DNA: TGTGCCAGCAGCCCCCGAGGGGGGCCTCCCTACGAGCAGTACTTC. Its protein product is CASSPRGGPPYEQYF.